This TCR beta chain emerged from a study of control samples from healthy donors and cancer patients. The protocol was immunoSEQ multiplex PCR, while the TCRdb copy is restricted to in-frame clones and leaves out a portion. This table holds approximately 100,000 clones, 82% found once. V was shortened by 5 bases and J by 5 bases, with 15 bases between the two germline ends. Germline V gives CDR1 SGHNT, CDR2 YENEEA. This CDR3 contains 14 residues. Source material: blood. This clonotype was sampled from a man in his 60s in good health. The rearrangement uses TRBV11-3 and TRBJ2-5; D gene uncertain. The CDR3 DNA follows: TGTGCCAGCAGCCCGACTGGACGATATGAGACCCAGTACTTC. The encoded protein is CASSPTGRYETQYF.